This T cell receptor (beta chain) came from a study of a mutant IDH1 vaccine in newly diagnosed glioma. Sequencing was performed with immunoSEQ multiplex PCR; in TCRdb, only in-frame clones are kept and a portion is missing. The table lists about 88,000 clones, over 75% of them singletons, with 5.3% in the top ten. Time point specified: baseline, week 1 (first vaccination visit). As to treatment: pre-vaccination baseline after standard-of-care therapy. Germline CDR1 and CDR2: MNHEY and SMNVEV (reference sequence). The CDR3 length is 11 residues. V was cut by 8 bases and J by 5 bases, with 10 bases left in between.

The input for sequencing was PBMCs, taken from a glioma patient treated with radiotherapy, temozolomide or both. The source is a man aged 35-49 years with glioma. Some clones in this sample may be carry-over from other donors' samples. The genes are TRBV27 and TRBJ2-7; D gene ambiguous. Here the CDR3 reads CASGPRDEQYF. CDR3 DNA: TGTGCCAGCGGGCCCCGGGACGAGCAGTACTTC.